The rows below give T cell receptor beta chains drawn from one sample of a study of beta chain features in type 1 diabetes. The protocol was immunoSEQ multiplex PCR, while the TCRdb copy is restricted to in-frame clones and leaves out a portion. In the table there are 300,000 to 350,000 clones, less than 9.5% of which are singletons. The specimen sequenced was central memory CD4+ T cells from blood. All receptors come from a young woman in good health. The CDR3 runs from the conserved cysteine through the conserved F or W. A D gene is named only where the DNA matches it firmly. Clone size appears in some rows only: once, few, many, or a class for an expanded clone.

TRBV11-2	14	TRBJ2-3	-	-	CASSPGFNTDTQYF	TGTGCCAGCAGCCCGGGATTCAACACAGATACGCAGTATTTT
TRBV6-5	11	TRBJ1-2	-	-	CASAGLSGYTF	TGTGCCAGCGCAGGGCTGAGTGGCTACACCTTC
TRBV7-2	17	TRBJ2-4	few	-	CASSLDPRILAKNIQYF	TGTGCCAGCAGCTTAGACCCCCGGATCCTAGCCAAAAACATTCAGTACTTC
TRBV9	13	TRBJ2-2	many	-	CASSTFVSGELFF	TGTGCCAGCAGCACGTTTGTCTCCGGGGAGCTGTTTTTT
TRBV7-9	14	TRBJ2-5	-	-	CASSLTGLTETQYF	TGTGCCAGCAGCTTAACAGGGCTCACAGAGACCCAGTACTTC
TRBV29-1	11	TRBJ2-5	few	-	CSVFLAETQYF	TGCAGCGTTTTTCTAGCAGAGACCCAGTACTTC
TRBV28	14	TRBJ2-7	few	TRBD2	CASSWTSGRYEQYF	TGTGCCAGCAGCTGGACTAGCGGGAGGTACGAGCAGTACTTC
TRBV9	17	TRBJ2-1	-	TRBD2	CASSVAIEREGYNEQFF	TGTGCCAGCAGCGTAGCTATCGAGAGGGAGGGATACAATGAGCAGTTCTTC
TRBV15	18	TRBJ1-2	-	-	CATSRELFSVTGQSGYTF	TGTGCCACCAGCAGAGAGCTGTTCTCGGTAACAGGACAGAGCGGCTACACCTTC
TRBV6-5	14	TRBJ2-1	many	-	CASSYSYRDNEQFF	TGTGCCAGCAGTTACTCGTACAGGGATAATGAGCAGTTCTTC
TRBV7-6	13	TRBJ2-2	few	-	CASSSTGSGELFF	TGTGCCAGCAGCTCAACAGGATCCGGGGAGCTGTTTTTT
TRBV2	15	TRBJ2-3	many	TRBD2	CASIKLAESTDTQYF	TGTGCCAGCATTAAACTAGCGGAGAGCACAGATACGCAGTATTTT
TRBV28	16	TRBJ2-7	-	TRBD1	CASSALSGGYLREQYF	TGTGCCAGCAGTGCATTATCAGGGGGCTACCTTCGGGAGCAGTACTTC
TRBV7-3	14	TRBJ1-2	-	-	CASILSWGRDGYTF	TGTGCCAGCATCCTGTCGTGGGGGCGAGATGGCTACACCTTC
TRBV7-7	14	TRBJ2-2	-	-	CASRATHNTGELFF	TGTGCTAGCAGGGCGACGCACAACACCGGGGAGCTGTTTTTT
TRBV5-8	17	TRBJ2-2	-	TRBD1	CASRLMTGVTNTGELFF	TGTGCCAGCAGGCTGATGACAGGGGTCACGAACACCGGGGAGCTGTTTTTT
TRBV10-3	14	TRBJ1-4	many	TRBD1	CATTLDREGEKLFF	TGTGCCACCACGCTGGACAGGGAGGGGGAAAAACTGTTTTTT
TRBV18	13	TRBJ2-1	-	TRBD2	CASSPLAGDEQFF	TGTGCCAGCTCACCACTAGCGGGAGATGAGCAGTTCTTC
TRBV10-3	15	TRBJ1-4	many	TRBD1	CAISESGQGGEKLFF	TGTGCCATCAGTGAGTCGGGACAGGGTGGTGAAAAACTGTTTTTT
TRBV4-3	17	TRBJ2-6	many	TRBD2	CASSQGGGLSGANVLTF	TGCGCCAGCAGCCAAGGGGGGGGTCTCTCTGGGGCCAACGTCCTGACTTTC
TRBV6-5	13	TRBJ1-1	few	-	CASSYSRKTEAFF	TGTGCCAGCAGTTACTCTAGAAAGACTGAAGCTTTCTTT
TRBV4-2	13	TRBJ2-5	-	-	CASSQDVRETQYF	TGTGCCAGCAGCCAAGATGTACGAGAGACCCAGTACTTC
TRBV4-3	17	TRBJ2-5	few	TRBD2	CASSQVLAGRSQETQYF	TGCGCCAGCAGCCAAGTACTAGCGGGGAGGTCGCAAGAGACCCAGTACTTC
TRBV7-9	14	TRBJ2-1	few	-	CASSYIGAYNEQFF	TGTGCCAGCAGCTACATAGGGGCCTACAATGAGCAGTTCTTC
TRBV28	17	TRBJ1-5	-	TRBD1	CASSPGQGGISNQPQHF	TGTGCCAGCAGTCCGGGACAGGGGGGAATTAGCAATCAGCCCCAGCATTTT
TRBV4-2	17	TRBJ1-5	few	-	CASSRGTRTSTNQPQHF	TGTGCCAGCAGCCGTGGGACCCGAACGTCCACAAATCAGCCCCAGCATTTT
TRBV7-9	15	TRBJ2-3	-	TRBD2	CASSPGLAGSGTQYF	TGTGCCAGCAGCCCCGGCCTAGCGGGGTCAGGTACGCAGTATTTT
TRBV28	15	TRBJ1-2	few	TRBD1	CASSQLGTGFYGYTF	TGTGCCAGCAGTCAGTTGGGGACAGGCTTTTATGGCTACACCTTC
TRBV4-3	15	TRBJ2-3	-	-	CASSFGEGVTDTQYF	TGCGCCAGCAGTTTCGGGGAGGGGGTAACAGATACGCAGTATTTT
TRBV10-3	13	TRBJ1-3	many	-	CAIGRSSGNTIYF	TGTGCCATCGGTAGATCCTCTGGAAACACCATATATTTT
TRBV25-1	14	TRBJ1-2	-	-	CASSGRDTYYGYTF	TGTGCCAGCAGTGGCCGGGACACGTACTATGGCTACACCTTC
TRBV5-4	15	TRBJ2-7	few	TRBD1	CASGLWGQKVYEQYF	TGTGCCAGCGGCCTATGGGGACAGAAAGTTTACGAGCAGTACTTC